A single sample gave rise to the 6 T cell receptor beta chains below, sequenced in a study of T cells after posttransplantation cyclophosphamide. TCRdb keeps only in-frame clones here, not all; method: immunoSEQ multiplex PCR. Recorded here are about 33,000 clones, none singletons. Specimen: PBMCs. All receptors derive from a woman aged 30 to 39 in good health and a related stem cell transplant donor.

This clone was seen a few times. The chain uses TRBV9 and TRBJ2-1, with D perhaps matching TRBD2 (6 bases). Trimming removed 2 bases at V and 2 bases at J, with 17 bases between. The CDR3 extends over 17 amino acids. CDR1 is SGDLS, CDR2 YYNGEE, per germline. CDR3 loop: CASSVIGTSSPYNEQFF. The DNA for the CDR3 is TGTGCCAGCAGCGTTATCGGGACTTCCAGCCCCTACAATGAGCAGTTCTTC.

The chain joins TRBV30 to TRBJ2-3; 8 bases match TRBD2. The CDR3 has 15 amino acids. V shed 2 bases, J shed 3 bases, and the junction held 7 bases outside the gene matches. CDR1 is GTSNPN, CDR2 SVGIG, per germline (reference sequence). Here the CDR3 DNA reads TGTGCCTGGAGTCTAGCGTTAGCGGGGACAGATACGCAGTATTTT. This encodes CAWSLALAGTDTQYF.

This clone was counted only a few times. This rearrangement joins TRBV30 to TRBJ1-5; 8 nucleotides agree with TRBD1. From germline, CDR1 is GTSNPN and CDR2 SVGIG (reference sequence). V dropped 1 base and J dropped 4; count of bases not matched to a gene: 3. The CDR3 covers 14 residues. The CDR3 sequence: CAWSGTGNNQPQHF. CDR3 coding DNA: TGTGCCTGGAGTGGGACAGGGAATAATCAGCCCCAGCATTTT.

This clone has at least ten counts. The chain has TRBV4-1 and TRBJ2-6; TRBD1 is a possible D gene (6 bases). V gave up 2 bases and J gave up 3 bases, with 8 bases separating them. Germline V gene lookup returns CDR1 MGHRA and CDR2 YSYEKL. The CDR3 runs 15 residues. The CDR3 here is CASSQWGLGANVLTF. The CDR3 DNA follows: TGCGCCAGCAGCCAATGGGGGCTTGGGGCCAACGTCCTGACTTTC.

Many counts were recorded for this clone. This sequence joins TRBV10-1 and TRBJ1-5, with 7 bases aligning to TRBD1. Unmatched junction bases numbered 4, after V lost 4 bases and J lost 4 bases. The CDR3 runs 14 residues. The V gene's germline CDR1 is WNHNN and CDR2 SYGVQD (reference sequence). Here the CDR3 reads CASSGGTVNQPQHF. Written as DNA, the CDR3 is TGCGCCAGCAGTGGGGGGACAGTGAATCAGCCCCAGCATTTT.

This clone was observed a few times. This chain links TRBV9 with TRBJ1-5; 11 nucleotides line up with TRBD1. The CDR3 totals 16 residues. The germline V gene has CDR1 SGDLS and CDR2 YYNGEE. The V gene end was trimmed by 3 bases and the J gene end by 1 base; junction bases not matched to a gene: 3. CDR3 amino acids: CASSEGTGGSNQPQHF. The DNA of the CDR3 is TGTGCCAGCAGCGAGGGGACAGGGGGGAGCAATCAGCCCCAGCATTTT.